The present entry profiles one T cell receptor (beta chain) with its context. Its cognate antigen is unknown. Next came a second PCR, run for roughly 6 to 11 cycles, which used a sample-barcoded 5' primer along with a J-beta primer mix. Sequencing recovered at least 2.5 million CDR3-containing paired-end reads from each sample. In TCRdb, the 5' RACE reads were re-called with MiXCR into one record per CDR3 protein. The sample records roughly 800,000 distinct CDR3 sequences, around 25% being singletons. The source of the sample is a study of blood T cells in healthy people across ages. Study background: T cells yielded about one barcoded beta molecule per two cells through template switching. Overall study results and limits: It was held that the diversity estimates obtained from one million T cells were underestimates.

CDR3 length: 15 residues. CDR1 SEHNR and CDR2 FQNEAQ come from the germline V gene (reference sequence). The V gene lost 4 bases and the J gene lost 1 base, with 13 bases spanning the gap. These data are also associated with another study on T cells of mothers and their children. From that study: Mothers yielded over 10 million CDR3 reads, children about 2.8 million each.

The TCR was taken from a boy younger than 18 in good health. Sequencing used blood. This chain uses TRBV7-9 with TRBJ2-5; D remains unclear. CDR3 nucleotides: TGTGCCAGCAGCTCCTTATCCCCTAGCCAAGAGACCCAGTACTTC. It yields the protein CASSSLSPSQETQYF.